This T cell receptor beta chain was profiled in a study of patients and donors after allogeneic stem cell transplantation. TCRdb reprocessed the RT-PCR reads via MiXCR and lists one record per CDR3 protein. There are around 200,000 distinct CDR3 sequences in the sample; around two fifths occur only once, and around a tenth lies in the top ten. This clonotype was detected a few times. V shed 3 bases and J shed 4 bases, with 9 bases lying between them. Germline-derived CDR1 and CDR2 are SQVTM and ANQGSEA. The CDR3 extends over 12 amino acids. Sequenced: blood, either unsorted or a sorted T cell fraction (not recorded which). The rearrangement uses TRBV29-1 and TRBJ1-2; D is unclear. This clonotype originated in a human donor who was either an allogeneic HSCT recipient or a stem cell or donor lymphocyte infusion donor (not recorded which). It is not recorded whose cells these are; they may come from a transplant donor. The CDR3, as DNA: TGCAGCGTTGATGGCCAGTCCTATGGCTACACCTTC. Protein: CSVDGQSYGYTF.